The clone carrying this T cell receptor beta chain occurred a few times. The antigen is unknown. This entry comes from a study of T-cell reconstitution after alpha-beta-depleted transplantation in children. Study-level results: Diversity of TCRbeta at day 60 was high in some patients, arising from surviving recipient T cells and thymic progenitors.

Preparation of the TCRbeta library used unique molecular identifiers. One entry per CDR3 protein, called by TCRdb with MiXCR from the PCR reads. The table lists about 490,000 distinct CDR3 sequences, about 10% of them singletons. Losses at the gene ends were 4 bases for V and 4 bases for J; bases not matched to a gene: 10. This CDR3 is built from 15 residues. Germline CDR1 reads DFQATT; CDR2 reads SNEGSKA (reference sequence). This receptor was identified in a child aged 2 to 10 with inherited bone marrow failure, due to receive a stem cell transplant. The V gene is TRBV20-1, the J gene TRBJ2-7; 10 bases line up with TRBD1. The source was PBMCs, collected before TCRalphabeta/CD19-depleted stem cell transplant. The DNA of the CDR3 is TGCAGTGCTATAGGGATGGGACAGGGGTTTTACGAGCAGTACTTC. It translates to CSAIGMGQGFYEQYF.